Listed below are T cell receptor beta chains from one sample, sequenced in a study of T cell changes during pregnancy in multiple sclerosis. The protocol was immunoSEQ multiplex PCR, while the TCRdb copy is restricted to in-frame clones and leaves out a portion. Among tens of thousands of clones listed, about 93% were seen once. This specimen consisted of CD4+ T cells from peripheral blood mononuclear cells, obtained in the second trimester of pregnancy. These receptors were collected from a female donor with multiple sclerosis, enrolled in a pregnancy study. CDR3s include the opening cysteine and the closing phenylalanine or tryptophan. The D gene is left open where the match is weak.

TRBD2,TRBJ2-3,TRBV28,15,TGTGCCAGCCCTCCTAGCGGGAGAAGCACAGATACGCAGTATTTT,CASPPSGRSTDTQYF
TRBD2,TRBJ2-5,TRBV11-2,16,TGTGCCAGCAGCGTGGGACTAGCGGGGGGGCGAGAGACCCAGTACTTC,CASSVGLAGGRETQYF
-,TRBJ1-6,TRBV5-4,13,TGTGCCAGCAGGGGGACTATGAATTCACCCCTCCACTTT,CASRGTMNSPLHF
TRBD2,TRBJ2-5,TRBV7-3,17,TGTGCCAGCAGCCCGGGGAAGACTAGCGGGAGCAGAGAGACCCAGTACTTC,CASSPGKTSGSRETQYF
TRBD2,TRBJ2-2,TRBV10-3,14,TGTGCCATATTACTAGCGGGAGAAACCGGGGAGCTGTTTTTT,CAILLAGETGELFF
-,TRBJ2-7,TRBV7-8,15,TGTGCCAGCAGCTGGAGGGACGGAGCCTCCTACGAGCAGTACTTC,CASSWRDGASYEQYF
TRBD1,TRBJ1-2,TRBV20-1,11,TGCAGTGCTGTGGGACAGGGTGGCTACACCTTC,CSAVGQGGYTF
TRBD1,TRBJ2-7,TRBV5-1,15,TGCGCCAGCAGAATGTCTGGGACAGGGGTCTACGAGCAGTACTTC,CASRMSGTGVYEQYF
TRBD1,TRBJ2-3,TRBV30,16,TGTGCCTGGAGTTCCGGAGGGACAGGGCGAACAGATACGCAGTATTTT,CAWSSGGTGRTDTQYF
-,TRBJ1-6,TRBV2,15,TGTGCCAGCAGTGAGCGGGGTAGTGATAATTCACCCCTCCACTTT,CASSERGSDNSPLHF
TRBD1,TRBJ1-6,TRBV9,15,TGTGCCACCGAACAGGGGTTAGGGGATAATTCACCCCTCCACTTT,CATEQGLGDNSPLHF
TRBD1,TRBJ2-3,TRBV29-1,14,TGCAGCGCCGTTCGACAGGGGGCCACAGATACGCAGTATTTT,CSAVRQGATDTQYF
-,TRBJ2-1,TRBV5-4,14,TGTGCCAGCAGGCATGGCGGGAACTACAATGAGCAGTTCTTC,CASRHGGNYNEQFF
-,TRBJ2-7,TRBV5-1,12,TGCGCCAGCAGCTTCTCAGGGGTCGAGCAGTACTTC,CASSFSGVEQYF
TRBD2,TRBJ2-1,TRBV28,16,TGTGCCAGCAGTTTAGCGGCTAGCGGGAAATACAATGAGCAGTTCTTC,CASSLAASGKYNEQFF
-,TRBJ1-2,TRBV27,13,TGTGCCAGCAGTTTTTCGCTAAACTATGGCTACACCTTC,CASSFSLNYGYTF
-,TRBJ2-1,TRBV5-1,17,TGCGCCAGCAGCCCTACCGTAGCGGTACCTACTGGGAATGAGCAGTTCTTC,CASSPTVAVPTGNEQFF
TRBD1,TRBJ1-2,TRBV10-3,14,TGTGCCATCAGTGAGGGAGGGGGCGCCGGTGGCTACACCTTC,CAISEGGGAGGYTF
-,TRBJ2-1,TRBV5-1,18,TGCGCCAGCAGCTTGGTCTTGGGGGCTGGGGGAGTAGCGAATGAGCAGTTCTTC,CASSLVLGAGGVANEQFF
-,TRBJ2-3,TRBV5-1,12,TGCGCCAGCAGCTTGGATCATAGTACGCAGTATTTT,CASSLDHSTQYF
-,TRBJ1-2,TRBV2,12,TGTGCCAGCAGTGTAGTGGACTATGGCTACACCTTC,CASSVVDYGYTF
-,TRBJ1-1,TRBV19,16,TGTGCCAGTAGTAAAAGGGACGGACTAATGAACACTGAAGCTTTCTTT,CASSKRDGLMNTEAFF
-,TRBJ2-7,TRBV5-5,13,TGTGCCAGCAGCTTGGCCGGGAGCTACGAGCAGTACTTC,CASSLAGSYEQYF
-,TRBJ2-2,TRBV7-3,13,TGTGCCAGCAGCCTACGCAGGGACGGGGAGCTGTTTTTT,CASSLRRDGELFF
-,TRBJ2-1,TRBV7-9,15,TGTGCCAGCAGCCTTCGACAGGGAGGTAGCAATGAGCAGTTCTTC,CASSLRQGGSNEQFF
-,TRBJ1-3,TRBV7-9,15,TGTGCCAGCAGCTTTCGTCGGGGGGCGGGAAACACCATATATTTT,CASSFRRGAGNTIYF
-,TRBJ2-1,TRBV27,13,TGTGCCGCCTCGCGGAGCTCCTACAATGAGCAGTTCTTC,CAASRSSYNEQFF
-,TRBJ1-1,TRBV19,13,TGTGCCAGTAGTATTAGATTGAACACTGAAGCTTTCTTT,CASSIRLNTEAFF